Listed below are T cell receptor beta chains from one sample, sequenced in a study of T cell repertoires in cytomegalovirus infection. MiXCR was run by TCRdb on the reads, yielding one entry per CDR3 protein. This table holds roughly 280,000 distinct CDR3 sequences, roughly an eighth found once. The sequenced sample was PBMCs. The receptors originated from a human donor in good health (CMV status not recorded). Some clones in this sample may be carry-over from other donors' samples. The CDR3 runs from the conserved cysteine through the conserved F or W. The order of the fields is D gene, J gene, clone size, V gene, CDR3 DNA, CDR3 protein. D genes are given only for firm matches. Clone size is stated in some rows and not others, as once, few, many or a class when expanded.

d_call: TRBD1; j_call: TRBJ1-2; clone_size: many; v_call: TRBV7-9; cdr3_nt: TGTGCCAGCAGCTATAGTGACTGGGACAGTAACCTATATGGCTACACCTTC; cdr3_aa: CASSYSDWDSNLYGYTF
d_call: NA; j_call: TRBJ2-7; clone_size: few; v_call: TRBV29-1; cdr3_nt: TGCAGCGTGATCGGGACAGCGGGCGAGCAGTACTTC; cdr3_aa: CSVIGTAGEQYF
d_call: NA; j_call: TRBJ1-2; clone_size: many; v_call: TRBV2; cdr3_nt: TGTGCCAGCAGTGTTCTGTCGGGTTCAAACTATGGCTACACCTTC; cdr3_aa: CASSVLSGSNYGYTF
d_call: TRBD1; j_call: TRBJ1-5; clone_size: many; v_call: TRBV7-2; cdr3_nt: TGTGCCAGCAGCGGACAGGGCCCAAGCAATCAGCCCCAGCATTTT; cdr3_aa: CASSGQGPSNQPQHF
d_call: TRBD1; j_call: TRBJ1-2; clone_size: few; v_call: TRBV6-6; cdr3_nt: TGTGCCAGCAGCACTGGGACAGGCCGGGGCTATGGCTACACCTTC; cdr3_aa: CASSTGTGRGYGYTF
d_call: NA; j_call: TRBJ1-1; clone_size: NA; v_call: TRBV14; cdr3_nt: TGTGCCAGCAGCCAAGATCCACGGGTGAACACTGAAGCTTTCTTT; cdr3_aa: CASSQDPRVNTEAFF
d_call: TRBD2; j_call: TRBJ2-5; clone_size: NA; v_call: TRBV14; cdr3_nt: TGTGCCAGCAGCCCAAAACTAGCGGCATTACAAGAGACCCAGTACTTC; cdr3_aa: CASSPKLAALQETQYF
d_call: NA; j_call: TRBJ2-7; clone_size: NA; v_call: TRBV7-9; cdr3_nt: TGTGCCAGCAGCTTTACTAAACCTCCCTACGAGCAGTACTTC; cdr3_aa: CASSFTKPPYEQYF
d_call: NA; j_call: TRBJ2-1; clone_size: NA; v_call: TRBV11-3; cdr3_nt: TGTGCCAGCAGCTTAGACCTAAATGAGCAGTTCTTC; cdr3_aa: CASSLDLNEQFF
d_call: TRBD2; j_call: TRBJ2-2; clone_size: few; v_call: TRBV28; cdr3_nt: TGTGCCAGCAGTCCCCGGGGGGTAGCGGCCGACACCGGGGAGCTGTTTTTT; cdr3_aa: CASSPRGVAADTGELFF
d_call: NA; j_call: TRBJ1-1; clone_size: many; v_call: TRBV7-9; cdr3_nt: TGTGCCAGCAGCTTATTGCCTGAAGCTTTCTTT; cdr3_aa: CASSLLPEAFF
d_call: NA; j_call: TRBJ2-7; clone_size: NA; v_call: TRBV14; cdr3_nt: TGTGCCAGCAGCCAACCTTCAGGGGGGGCCTACGAGCAGTACTTC; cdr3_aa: CASSQPSGGAYEQYF
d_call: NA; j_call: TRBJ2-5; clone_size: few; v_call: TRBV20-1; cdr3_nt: TGCAGTGCTAGAGATCCTAACTCAGTGTCAGAGACCCAGTACTTC; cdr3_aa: CSARDPNSVSETQYF
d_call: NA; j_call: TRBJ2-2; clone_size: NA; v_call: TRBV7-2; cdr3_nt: TGTGCCAGCAGCTTACCGAGGGGGGCCGGGGAGCTGTTTTTT; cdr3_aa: CASSLPRGAGELFF
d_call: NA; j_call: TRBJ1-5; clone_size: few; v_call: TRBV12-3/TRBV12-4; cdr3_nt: TGTGCCAGCAGTTTAGCGCGAAAAGGGGGTGGCAATCAGCCCCAGCATTTT; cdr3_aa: CASSLARKGGGNQPQHF
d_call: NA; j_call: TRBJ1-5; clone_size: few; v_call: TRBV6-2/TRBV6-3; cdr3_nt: TGTGCCAGCAGTTACCCGCCAGGCTACAATCAGCCCCAGCATTTT; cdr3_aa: CASSYPPGYNQPQHF
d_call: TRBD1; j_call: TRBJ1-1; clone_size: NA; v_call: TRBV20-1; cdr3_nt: TGCAGTGCTAATAGCGCCGGGACAGGAGAAGCTTTCTTT; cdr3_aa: CSANSAGTGEAFF
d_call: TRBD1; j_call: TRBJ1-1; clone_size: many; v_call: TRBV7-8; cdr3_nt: TGTGCCAGCAGCTTAGCGAGGGGGCCGGCGGTAGCTTTCTTT; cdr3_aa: CASSLARGPAVAFF
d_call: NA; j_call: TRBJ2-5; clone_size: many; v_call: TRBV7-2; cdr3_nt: TGTGCCAGCAGCTTAGAGGTCCAAGAGACCCAGTACTTC; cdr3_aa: CASSLEVQETQYF
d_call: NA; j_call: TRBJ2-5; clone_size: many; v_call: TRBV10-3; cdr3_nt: TGTGCCATCAGTGATATCCCCGGCGTCCAGGAGACCCAGTACTTC; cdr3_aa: CAISDIPGVQETQYF
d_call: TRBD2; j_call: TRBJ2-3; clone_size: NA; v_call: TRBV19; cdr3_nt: TGTGCCAGTAGTCGCGGGACTACATCTCCTAGCACAGATACGCAGTATTTT; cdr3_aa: CASSRGTTSPSTDTQYF
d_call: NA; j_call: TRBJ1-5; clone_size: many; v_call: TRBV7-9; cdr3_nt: TGTGCCAGCAGTCCACGGAGAGACGCCCGGGATGGGAGGGGCAATCAGCCCCAGCATTTT; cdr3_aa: CASSPRRDARDGRGNQPQHF
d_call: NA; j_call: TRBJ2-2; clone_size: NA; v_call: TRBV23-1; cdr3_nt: TGCGCCAGCAGTCAAGCCGGGACCGAGCTCGCCCGGGAGCTGTTTTTT; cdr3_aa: CASSQAGTELARELFF
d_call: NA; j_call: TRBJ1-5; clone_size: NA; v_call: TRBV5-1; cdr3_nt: TGCGCCAGCAGCTTGGATCCGGGCGGTTCTCAGCCCCAGCATTTT; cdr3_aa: CASSLDPGGSQPQHF
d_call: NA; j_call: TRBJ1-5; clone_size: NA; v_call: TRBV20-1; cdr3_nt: TGCAGTGCTAGAGATTTAAGGGGTATAAGCCGTCAGCCCCAGCATTTT; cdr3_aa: CSARDLRGISRQPQHF
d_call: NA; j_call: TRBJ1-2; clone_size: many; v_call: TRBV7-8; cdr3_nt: TGTGCCAGCAGCTTACGGAGGCGGGATGGCTACACCTTC; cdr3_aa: CASSLRRRDGYTF
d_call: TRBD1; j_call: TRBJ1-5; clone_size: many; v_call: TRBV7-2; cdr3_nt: TGTGCCAGCAGCCTCAACAGGGGCGTGCTTCAGCCCCAGCATTTT; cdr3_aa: CASSLNRGVLQPQHF
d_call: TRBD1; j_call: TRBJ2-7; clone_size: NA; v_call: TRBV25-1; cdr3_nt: TGTGCCAGCAGTGTCCGACAGGGCTACGAGCAGTACTTC; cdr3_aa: CASSVRQGYEQYF
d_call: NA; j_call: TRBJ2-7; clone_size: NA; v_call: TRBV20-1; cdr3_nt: TGCAGTGCTAGAGATCCGACAGACTTGGAGCAGTACTTC; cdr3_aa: CSARDPTDLEQYF
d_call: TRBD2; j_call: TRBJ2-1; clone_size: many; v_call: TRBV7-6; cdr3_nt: TGTGCCAGCAGCCCACTAGCGGAGCCCTACAATGAGCAGTTCTTC; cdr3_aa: CASSPLAEPYNEQFF
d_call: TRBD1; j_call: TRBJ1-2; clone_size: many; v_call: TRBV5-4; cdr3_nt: TGTGCCAGCAGCCACACCGGGACAGGGAACTATGGCTACACCTTC; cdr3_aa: CASSHTGTGNYGYTF
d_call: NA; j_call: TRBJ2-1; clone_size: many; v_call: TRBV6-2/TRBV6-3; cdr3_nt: TGTGCCAGCAGAGGGAGGAGCAATGAGCAGTTCTTC; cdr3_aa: CASRGRSNEQFF
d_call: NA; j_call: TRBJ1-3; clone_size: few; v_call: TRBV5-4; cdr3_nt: TGTGCCAGCAGCTTGGGTCCCATCTCTGGAAACACCATATATTTT; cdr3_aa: CASSLGPISGNTIYF
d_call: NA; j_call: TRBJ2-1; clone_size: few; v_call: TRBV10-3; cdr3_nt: TGTGCCATCAGTGATGAGGGGTTCAGTGAGCAGTTCTTC; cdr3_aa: CAISDEGFSEQFF
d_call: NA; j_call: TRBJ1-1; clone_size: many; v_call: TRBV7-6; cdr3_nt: TGTGCCAGCAGCTTAGAAGTAGGCGCGGGGGCTTTCTTT; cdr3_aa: CASSLEVGAGAFF
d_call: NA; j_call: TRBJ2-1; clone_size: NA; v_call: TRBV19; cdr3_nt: TGTGCCAGTAGTATTTGGCGGGGTAGCTCCTACAATGAGCAGTTCTTC; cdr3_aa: CASSIWRGSSYNEQFF
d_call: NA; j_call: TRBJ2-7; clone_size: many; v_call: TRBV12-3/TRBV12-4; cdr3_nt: TGTGCCAGCAGCGACAGCCCCCCCTACGAGCAGTACTTC; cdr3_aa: CASSDSPPYEQYF
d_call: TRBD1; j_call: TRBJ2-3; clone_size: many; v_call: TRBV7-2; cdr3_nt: TGTGCCAGCAGCGAAAGACAGGGGGGGTCTACAGATACGCAGTATTTT; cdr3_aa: CASSERQGGSTDTQYF
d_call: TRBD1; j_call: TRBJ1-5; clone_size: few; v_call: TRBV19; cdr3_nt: TGTGCCAGTAGTATGGAGGGGGCATATCAGCCCCAGCATTTT; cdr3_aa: CASSMEGAYQPQHF
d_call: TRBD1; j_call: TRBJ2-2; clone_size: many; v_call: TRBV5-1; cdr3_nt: TGCGCCAGCAGACAATCCCCTGGGACAGGGGGCACCGGGGAGCTGTTTTTT; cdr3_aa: CASRQSPGTGGTGELFF
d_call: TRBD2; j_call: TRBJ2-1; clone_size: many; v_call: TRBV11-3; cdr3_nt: TGTGCCAGCAGCTTAGTAGCGGGATCGACCTACAATGAGCAGTTCTTC; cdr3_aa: CASSLVAGSTYNEQFF
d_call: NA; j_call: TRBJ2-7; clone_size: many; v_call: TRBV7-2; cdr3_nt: TGTGCCAGCAGCTTACCTCTACCGGTCCAGCCAGGCGACGCGTCCTACGAGCAGTACTTC; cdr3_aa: CASSLPLPVQPGDASYEQYF
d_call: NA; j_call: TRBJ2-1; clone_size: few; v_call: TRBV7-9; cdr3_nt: TGTGCCAGCCAACCTGGGGGGAATGAGCAGTTCTTC; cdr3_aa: CASQPGGNEQFF
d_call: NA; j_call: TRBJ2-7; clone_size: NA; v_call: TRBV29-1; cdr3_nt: TGCAGCGTTGTTTTGGACGAGCAGTACTTC; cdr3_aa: CSVVLDEQYF
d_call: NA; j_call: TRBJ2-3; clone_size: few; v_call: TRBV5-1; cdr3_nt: TGCGCCAGCAGCAAGGAGGGCACAGATACGCAGTATTTT; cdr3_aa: CASSKEGTDTQYF
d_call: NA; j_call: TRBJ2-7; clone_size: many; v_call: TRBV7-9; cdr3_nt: TGTGCCAGCAGCTACGGGACTGGCCTATACGAGCAGTACTTC; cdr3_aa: CASSYGTGLYEQYF
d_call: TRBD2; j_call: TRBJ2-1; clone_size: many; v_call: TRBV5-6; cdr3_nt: TGTGCCAGCAGCCGTCCCCACGGCGGGAGCTCCTACAATGAGCAGTTCTTC; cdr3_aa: CASSRPHGGSSYNEQFF
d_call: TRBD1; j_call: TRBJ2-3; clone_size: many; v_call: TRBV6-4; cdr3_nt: TGTGCCAGCAGCGGGACAGACACAGATACGCAGTATTTT; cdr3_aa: CASSGTDTDTQYF
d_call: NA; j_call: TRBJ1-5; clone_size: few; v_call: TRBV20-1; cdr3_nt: TGCAGTGCTCGGCTCCCGGGACCCAATCAGCCCCAGCATTTT; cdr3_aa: CSARLPGPNQPQHF
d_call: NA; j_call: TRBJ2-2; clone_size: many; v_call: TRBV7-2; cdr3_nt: TGTGCCAGCAGCCAATTAGGAGGGGGGACCGGGGAGCTGTTTTTT; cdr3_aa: CASSQLGGGTGELFF
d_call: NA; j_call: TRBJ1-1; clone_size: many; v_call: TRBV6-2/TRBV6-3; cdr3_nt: TGTGCCAGCCATGGGAGCCCGAGAGGGGAGACTGAAGCTTTCTTT; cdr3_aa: CASHGSPRGETEAFF
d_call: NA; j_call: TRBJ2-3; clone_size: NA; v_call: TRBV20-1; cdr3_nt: TGCAGTGCTGGCCCAGGCACAGATACGCAGTATTTT; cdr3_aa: CSAGPGTDTQYF
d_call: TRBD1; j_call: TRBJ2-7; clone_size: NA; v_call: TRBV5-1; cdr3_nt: TGCGCCAGCAGCGCCGGGACAGGACCCTACGAGCAGTACTTC; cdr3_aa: CASSAGTGPYEQYF
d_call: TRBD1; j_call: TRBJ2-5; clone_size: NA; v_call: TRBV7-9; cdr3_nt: TGTGCCAGCAGCCCCCCGGGACAGGGGACTCGGACCCAGTACTTC; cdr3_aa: CASSPPGQGTRTQYF
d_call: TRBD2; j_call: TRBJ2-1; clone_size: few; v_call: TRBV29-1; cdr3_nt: TGCAGCGTCCCACTCAAGCGGGAAGCGGCGTACAATGAGCAGTTCTTC; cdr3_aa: CSVPLKREAAYNEQFF
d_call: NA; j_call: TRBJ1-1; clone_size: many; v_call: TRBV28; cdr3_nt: TGTGCCAGCAGTTTAGTCTCCGGCCAACGGGACACTGAAGCTTTCTTT; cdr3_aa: CASSLVSGQRDTEAFF
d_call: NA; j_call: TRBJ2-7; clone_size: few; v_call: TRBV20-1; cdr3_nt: TGCAGTGTTTCAAGGGGGGCGGGTTCCTACGAGCAGTACTTC; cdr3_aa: CSVSRGAGSYEQYF
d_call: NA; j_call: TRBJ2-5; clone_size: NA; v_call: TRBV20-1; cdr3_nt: TGCAGTGCTAGAGATCGGGTGGGCGGGGAGACCCAGTACTTC; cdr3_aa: CSARDRVGGETQYF
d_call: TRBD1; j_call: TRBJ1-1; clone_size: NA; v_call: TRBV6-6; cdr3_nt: TGTGCCAGCAGCAACAGACAGGGGGCGAGGATCACTGAAGCTTTCTTT; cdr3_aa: CASSNRQGARITEAFF